The T cell receptor (beta chain) described here comes from a study of monozygotic twins with inflammatory bowel disease. This CDR3 contains 12 residues. CDR1 is DFQATT and CDR2 is SNEGSKA in the germline V gene (reference sequence). Reprocessing the 5' RACE reads, TCRdb reports a single entry for every CDR3 protein and omits DNA. The sample holds 330,000 or so distinct CDR3 sequences. Sequenced input: blood. The TCR comes from a human donor with ulcerative colitis or Crohn's disease, or a healthy co-twin of an affected twin (not recorded which). The chain is built from TRBV20-1 and TRBJ2-7; TCRdb proposes TRBD1, but this gene call is untestable without DNA. The CDR3 loop reads CSARPTGYEQYF.